The 5 T cell receptor beta chains below come from one sample, sequenced in a study of cytomegalovirus exposure and HLA in healthy donors. With 60 Vbeta and 13 Jbeta primers, the PCR was carried out. Only in-frame clones appear in the TCRdb table, and some are missing; sequencing was by immunoSEQ multiplex PCR. This table has 85,000 to 120,000 clones, about three quarters appearing once. The sequenced material came from PBMCs. Source of these receptors: a boy aged 5-17 years in good health and CMV-seronegative.

This clone has only a few counts. The rearrangement uses TRBV30 and TRBJ1-3; weak D call: TRBD1 (6 bases). V was trimmed by 5 bases and J by 2 bases, leaving 13 bases between them. The CDR3 has 14 residues. In germline, CDR1 is GTSNPN, CDR2 SVGIG (reference sequence). CDR3 DNA: TGTGCCTGGGGCCAGGGGCCGCCTGGAAACACCATATATTTT. It yields the protein CAWGQGPPGNTIYF.

The rearrangement joins TRBV7-3 to TRBJ2-5; 7 bases are shared with TRBD1. The CDR3 has 15 residues. Looked up from germline, CDR1 is SGHTA and CDR2 is FQGTGA. V dropped 3 bases and J dropped 3; count of bases not matched to a gene: 7. CDR3 residues: CASSLDGTVKETQYF. The CDR3 region has the DNA TGTGCCAGCAGCTTGGACGGGACAGTTAAAGAGACCCAGTACTTC.

The CDR3 loop reads CASSFRDRPNTEAFF. The CDR3 DNA sequence: TGTGCCAGCAGCTTCCGGGACAGACCGAACACTGAAGCTTTCTTT. The V and J genes are TRBV11-2 and TRBJ1-1; the match to TRBD1 covers 7 bases. After removal of 3 bases from V and 1 base from J, the junction contained 5 bases not matched to a gene. This CDR3 region has 15 residues. Germline V CDR1 and CDR2: SGHAT, FQNNGV. Full variable domain (rest looked up from reference TRBV11-2 and TRBJ1-1): EAGVAQSPRYKIIEKRQSVAFWCNPISGHATLYWYQQILGQGPKLLIQFQNNGVVDDSQLPKDRFSAERLKGVDSTLKIQPAKLEDSAVYLCASSFRDRPNTEAFFGQGTRLTVV.

The chain employs TRBV7-9 and TRBJ1-2; 9 bases map to TRBD1. V was pared by 5 bases and J by 8 bases, with 9 bases of the junction left unmatched. CDR3 length equals 14 residues. Germline values: CDR1 SEHNR, CDR2 FQNEAQ (reference sequence). CDR3 amino acids: CASSPQGTGRGYTF. The CDR3, as DNA: TGTGCCAGCAGCCCGCAAGGGACAGGGAGAGGCTACACCTTC.

This rearrangement joins TRBV19 to TRBJ1-4, with D perhaps TRBD1 (5 bases). V lost 7 bases, J lost 8 bases, and 17 bases lay in between. This CDR3 is built from 14 residues. Germline V gene data show CDR1 as LNHDA and CDR2 as SQIVND (reference sequence). CDR3 amino acids: CASTGGGTGEKLFF. For the CDR3, the DNA is TGTGCCAGTACCGGGGGAGGGACCGGGGAAAAACTGTTTTTT.